The 22 T cell receptor beta chains reported below all come from one sample, sequenced in a study of regulatory T cells in long-lasting Graves disease (dated by TCRdb to the early 2020s). Interpreted using the paper, the time point label stands for: newly diagnosed GD, antithyroid drugs for less than 3 months. RNA was extracted from PBMCs in TRIzol for both TCR sequencing and RNA sequencing. The library was prepared using multiplex PCR. This sample was sequenced with an Illumina HiSeq 4000. CDR3 regions were amplified by Arm-PCR with iRepertoire HTBI primers to construct TCR beta libraries. Through fastp at Q25 and MiXCR, TCRdb rebuilt clones from the public reads, retaining in-frame beta chains. Identical CDR3 protein sequences are pooled into one entry, listed with their most common genes and DNA. The sample table records roughly 520,000 distinct CDR3 sequences; 12% of these occur just once. The ten most abundant clones make up roughly 8.9% of the sample.

These data also formed part of another study, on T cells in Graves' hyperthyroidism and ophthalmopathy.

The sample here was peripheral blood mononuclear cells (PBMCs), taken at new diagnosis, from a patient treated with antithyroid drugs. The receptors derive from a woman aged 25 to 45 with Graves disease. Donor details come from another sample of the same person, matched by shared clones.

In this sample, this clonotype turned up a few times. V gene TRBV7-9 combines with J gene TRBJ2-1; weak D call: TRBD2 (5 bases). CDR3 size: 15 residues. The V end was cut by 5 bases, the J end by 3 bases, with 14 bases between. The germline V gene has CDR1 SEHNR and CDR2 FQNEAQ (reference sequence). Written as DNA, the CDR3 is TGTGCCAGCAGCCCCCGGGGTATCATCTACAATGAGCAGTTCTTC. Residues: CASSPRGIIYNEQFF. Together with reference TRBV7-9 and TRBJ2-1, the CDR3 gives the full variable domain: DTGVSQNPRHKITKRGQNVTFRCDPISEHNRLYWYRQTLGQGPEFLTYFQNEAQLEKSRLLSDRFSAERPKGSFSTLEIQRTEQGDSAMYLCASSPRGIIYNEQFFGPGTRLTVL.

This clonotype showed up many times. The V call is TRBV7-9, the J call TRBJ2-1; D remains unclear. Germline CDR1 is SEHNR and CDR2 is FQNEAQ (reference sequence). The CDR3 is 16 residues long. V lost 0 bases and J 0 bases, leaving 9 bases between the germline ends. The CDR3 DNA follows: TGTGCCAGCAGCTTAGCGCAATGGAGCTCCTACAATGAGCAGTTCTTC. It encodes CASSLAQWSSYNEQFF. The whole variable domain, remainder taken from reference TRBV7-9 and TRBJ2-1, is DTGVSQNPRHKITKRGQNVTFRCDPISEHNRLYWYRQTLGQGPEFLTYFQNEAQLEKSRLLSDRFSAERPKGSFSTLEIQRTEQGDSAMYLCASSLAQWSSYNEQFFGPGTRLTVL.

In this sample, this clonotype turned up once. The chain carries TRBV20-1 and TRBJ2-7; D gene ambiguous. Trimming stripped 6 bases from V and 3 bases from J, with 12 bases between. Germline V CDR1 and CDR2: DFQATT, SNEGSKA (reference sequence). The CDR3 has 12 residues. In nucleotides, the CDR3 is TGCAGTGCGAAAACAGAATTCTACGAGCAGTACTTC. Translation gives CSAKTEFYEQYF.

Many counts were recorded for this clonotype. The chain recombines TRBV5-5 with TRBJ2-1; D is tentatively TRBD1 or TRBD2 (5 bases each). The V gene lost 0 bases and the J gene lost 13 bases, with 8 bases spanning the gap. Germline V gene sequence: CDR1 SGHKS, CDR2 YYEKEE (reference sequence). This CDR3 spans 11 amino acids. The CDR3 nucleotides read TGTGCCAGCAGCTTGGCTGGGGACCAGTTCTTC. As protein: CASSLAGDQFF.

This clonotype has more than one count but fewer than ten. Given a much more abundant clone one base away, this may be a read error. The chain couples TRBV2 to TRBJ1-2; TRBD1 aligns across 12 bases. The CDR3 is 15 amino acids. Germline V CDR1 and CDR2: SNHLY, FYNNEI. Here the CDR3 DNA reads TGTGCCAGCAGCCCGGGACAGGGGGCTTTCTATGGCTACATCTTC. Its translation: CASSPGQGAFYGYIF.

This clonotype was detected ten times or more. The chain joins TRBV3-1 to TRBJ2-4; D is ambiguous. The germline V gene encodes CDR1 LGHDT and CDR2 YNNKEL (reference sequence). There are 14 residues in the CDR3. Trimming stripped 3 bases from V and 3 bases from J, with 9 bases between. CDR3 sequence: CASSHGTLKNIQYF. The CDR3 DNA sequence: TGTGCCAGCAGCCATGGTACTCTCAAAAACATTCAGTACTTC.

A few counts support this clonotype. The chain is built from TRBV7-9 and TRBJ2-3, with D perhaps matching TRBD2 (6 bases). Germline CDR1 SEHNR, CDR2 FQNEAQ (reference sequence). V shed 2 bases and J shed 0 bases, with 9 bases lying between them. The CDR3 covers 15 residues. This CDR3 is CASSLYRGSTDTQYF. DNA of the CDR3: TGTGCCAGCAGCTTATACCGGGGGAGCACAGATACGCAGTATTTT. Full variable domain (rest looked up from reference TRBV7-9 and TRBJ2-3): DTGVSQNPRHKITKRGQNVTFRCDPISEHNRLYWYRQTLGQGPEFLTYFQNEAQLEKSRLLSDRFSAERPKGSFSTLEIQRTEQGDSAMYLCASSLYRGSTDTQYFGPGTRLTVL.

The sample holds many counts of this clonotype. The V call is TRBV11-2, the J call TRBJ2-3; D not certain. With 3 bases removed from V and 5 bases from J, the gap between germline ends came to 6 bases. Germline values: CDR1 SGHAT, CDR2 FQNNGV. The CDR3 sequence is 12 residues long. The CDR3: CASSLIGDTQYF. The CDR3, as DNA: TGTGCCAGCAGCTTGATTGGAGATACGCAGTATTTT.

This clonotype has ten or more counts. The chain has TRBV27 and TRBJ2-2; TRBD1 matches at 8 bases. J was trimmed by 4 bases and V by 5 bases; bases with no gene match: 3. The germline gives CDR1 MNHEY, CDR2 SMNVEV (reference sequence). The CDR3 is 14 residues long. In DNA, the CDR3 is TGTGCCAGCAGTCCAGGGGGCGGCACCGGGGAGCTGTTTTTT. It translates to CASSPGGGTGELFF.

Remarks on this clonotype: This may stem from a read error, because a much larger clone lies one nucleotide away. This rearrangement joins TRBV10-3 to TRBJ2-7, with 8 bases matching TRBD1. CDR1 is ENHRY and CDR2 is SYGVKD in the germline V gene. This CDR3 spans 15 amino acids. J lost 7 bases, V lost 6 bases, and 14 bases had no gene match. The CDR3 loop reads CAIRPQGQVSGEQYF. CDR3 in DNA: TGTGCCATCAGACCGCAGGGACAGGTTAGTGGAGAGCAGTACTTC.

CDR3 in DNA: TGTGCCAGCAGTTACGGACAAGTCTACGAGCAGTACTTC. It codes for CASSYGQVYEQYF. The rearrangement uses TRBV6-2 or TRBV6-3 and TRBJ2-7; possible D gene TRBD1, 5 bases. Trimming cost V 2 bases and J 3 bases, with 8 bases left between them. There are 13 residues in the CDR3. Germline V gives CDR1 MNHEY, CDR2 SVGEGT.

In this sample, this clonotype turned up many times. The chain joins TRBV28 to TRBJ1-6; D is possibly TRBD1 (6 bases). V lost 1 base to trimming and J lost 6 bases, with 13 bases between them. CDR1 MDHEN and CDR2 SYDVKM come from the germline V gene. This CDR3 region has 16 residues. In nucleotides, the CDR3 is TGTGCCAGCAGTTTATCACCGACAGGAATTAATTCACCCCTCCACTTT. It translates to CASSLSPTGINSPLHF.

This chain uses TRBV16 with TRBJ1-1; D might be TRBD1 (6 bases). Between the trimmed V and J ends, which lost 2 bases and 1 base, there was a span of 8 bases. Germline CDR1 reads KGHSY; CDR2 reads FQNENV. The CDR3 covers 14 residues. This chain's CDR3 is CASSQQTGNTEAFF. The CDR3, as DNA: TGTGCCAGCAGCCAACAGACAGGGAACACTGAAGCTTTCTTT.

This clonotype was counted only a few times. The chain recombines TRBV10-2 with TRBJ1-4; no clear D. This CDR3 is built from 14 residues. V was cut by 5 bases and J by 5 bases, with 12 bases left in between. Germline CDR1 reads WSHSY; CDR2 reads SAAADI. Here the CDR3 DNA reads TGCGCCAGCAGTTCCCTCCCAAGAAATGAAAAACTGTTTTTT. Protein sequence: CASSSLPRNEKLFF.

This clonotype was observed many times. This chain connects TRBV7-8 to TRBJ2-5; a weak D match, TRBD2 (6 bases). The CDR3 extends over 12 amino acids. Trimming removed 3 bases from V and 8 bases from J, with 10 bases in between. CDR1 and CDR2 (germline): SGHVS, FQNEAQ. The chain's CDR3 is CASSFSGRTQYF. For the CDR3, the DNA is TGTGCCAGCAGCTTCTCCGGGAGAACCCAGTACTTC.

The table lists this clonotype with many counts. The genes are TRBV6-1 and TRBJ2-2, with 7 bases lining up with TRBD2. The V and J ends lost 6 bases and 6 bases, in that order; junction bases with no gene match: 7. Germline V gene sequence: CDR1 MNHNS, CDR2 SASEGT. This CDR3 has 14 amino acids. This CDR3 is CASSELASAGELFF. The CDR3 DNA reads TGTGCCAGCAGCGAACTAGCGTCGGCCGGGGAGCTGTTTTTT.

A note on this clonotype: A read error may explain this, as a much larger clone is one base away. CDR3 amino acids: CVSARTRGDEQFF. The CDR3 DNA is TGTGTCAGCGCACGGACTAGGGGGGATGAGCAGTTCTTC. The chain recombines TRBV9 with TRBJ2-1; maybe TRBD2 (7 bases). Per the germline V gene, CDR1 is SGDLS and CDR2 is YYNGEE. There are 13 residues in the CDR3.

This clonotype was seen ten or more times. The chain carries TRBV20-1 and TRBJ1-6, with 7 nucleotides matching TRBD1. There are 13 residues in the CDR3. Germline lookup yields CDR1 DFQATT and CDR2 SNEGSKA (reference sequence). V dropped 5 bases and J dropped 10; count of bases not matched to a gene: 8. The CDR3 sequence is CSASTGVGSPLHF. For the CDR3, the DNA is TGCAGTGCTTCAACAGGGGTAGGATCACCCCTCCACTTT.

This clonotype was picked up a small number of times. V is TRBV20-1 and J is TRBJ2-2; D call uncertain. The CDR3 consists of 13 residues. In germline, CDR1 is DFQATT, CDR2 SNEGSKA (reference sequence). V shed 4 bases and J shed 6 bases, with 12 bases lying between them. The CDR3 DNA follows: TGCAGTGCTAACTTTCCGGGTTCCGGGGAGCTGTTTTTT. It encodes CSANFPGSGELFF.

This chain joins TRBV27 and TRBJ2-3, with 8 bases matching TRBD2. The CDR3 extends over 15 amino acids. V lost 8 bases and J lost 4; bases outside the gene matches: 11. Germline V CDR1 and CDR2: MNHEY, SMNVEV (reference sequence). CDR3 residues: CASSWASGLPDTQYF. The CDR3, as DNA: TGTGCCAGCTCATGGGCTAGCGGGCTTCCAGATACGCAGTATTTT.

The V call is TRBV20-1, the J call TRBJ2-1; 10 bases match TRBD1. Germline V gene lookup returns CDR1 DFQATT and CDR2 SNEGSKA (reference sequence). The CDR3 has 13 amino acids. Unmatched junction bases numbered 4, after V lost 8 bases and J lost 3 bases. The CDR3 spells CSSRDRGYNEQFF. CDR3 sequence (DNA): TGCAGTTCCCGGGACAGGGGCTACAATGAGCAGTTCTTC.

The V gene is TRBV19, the J gene TRBJ2-1; TRBD2 might be the D (6 bases). Germline V gives CDR1 LNHDA, CDR2 SQIVND (reference sequence). The ends were cut back, 8 bases at V and 6 bases at J, with 11 bases in the middle. This CDR3 comprises 12 residues. The CDR3 region is CASATRTNEQFF. CDR3 nucleotides: TGTGCCAGTGCGACTAGGACCAATGAGCAGTTCTTC.